A single sample gave rise to the 31 T cell receptor beta chains below, sequenced in a study of OX40 agonist ivuxolimab in advanced cancers. Measured with immunoSEQ multiplex PCR; TCRdb has only the in-frame clones, and not every one. This table holds about 95,000 clones, around 85% found once. Sequenced here: CD4+ or CD8+ T cells sorted from blood, sampled in a trial of the OX40 agonist ivuxolimab. Receptors were obtained from an adult with an advanced solid tumor such as melanoma, head and neck, liver or kidney cancer.

This clone was observed once. J is TRBJ2-5 and V is TRBV7-2; weak D call: TRBD1 (5 bases). The CDR3 spans 12 residues. V was cut by 7 bases and J by 5 bases, with 11 bases left in between. Germline CDR1 SGHTA, CDR2 FQGNSA. Here the CDR3 DNA reads TGTGCCAGCACCCCAGGGTGGGAGACCCAGTACTTC. Its protein product is CASTPGWETQYF.

V and J are TRBV19 and TRBJ2-6; a weak D match, TRBD1 (6 bases). The V and J ends lost 5 bases and 4 bases respectively, with 30 bases between them. In germline, CDR1 is LNHDA, CDR2 SQIVND (reference sequence). This CDR3 is 21 amino acids long. The CDR3 nucleotides are TGTGCCAGTAGTTTCGCCGGGGATACGAGGGACACCCCCGGGGGGGCCAACGTCCTGACTTTC. Translation gives CASSFAGDTRDTPGGANVLTF.

The genes are TRBV30 and TRBJ2-5, with 9 positions matching TRBD2. The CDR3 loop spans 13 amino acids. Germline V gene data show CDR1 as GTSNPN and CDR2 as SVGIG (reference sequence). With 4 bases clipped from V and 0 bases from J, the junction kept 0 bases outside the gene matches. CDR3 nucleotide sequence: TGTGCCTGGACTAGCGGGAACCAAGAGACCCAGTACTTC. Encoded protein: CAWTSGNQETQYF. The complete variable domain, with remaining parts taken from reference TRBV30 and TRBJ2-5, reads SQTIHQWPATLVQPVGSPLSLECTVEGTSNPNLYWYRQAAGRGLQLLFYSVGIGQISSEVPQNLSASRPQDRQFILSSKKLLLSDSGFYLCAWTSGNQETQYFGPGTRLLVL.

The chain links TRBV27 to TRBJ2-1; D may be TRBD2 (6 bases). Deletions cut 8 bases from V and 0 bases from J, with 14 bases between. Germline assignment: CDR1 MNHEY and CDR2 SMNVEV (reference sequence). CDR3 length equals 15 residues. The CDR3 DNA is TGTGCCAGCTCCAAGGACGGGAGCTCCTACAATGAGCAGTTCTTC. Translating it yields CASSKDGSSYNEQFF.

The chain couples TRBV9 to TRBJ1-2, with D unresolved. CDR3 size: 11 residues. Trimming removed 0 bases from V and 14 bases from J, with 11 bases in between. The V gene's germline CDR1 is SGDLS and CDR2 YYNGEE. The CDR3 bases are TGTGCCAGCAGCGTAGGTGGAGGGTTTACCTTC. Translating gives CASSVGGGFTF.

The rearrangement links TRBV7-2 to TRBJ2-5; 7 positions agree with TRBD1. The CDR3 length is 14 residues. J was trimmed by 4 bases and V by 2 bases; bases with no gene match: 4. From germline, CDR1 is SGHTA and CDR2 FQGNSA. CDR3 sequence reads: CASSLQWDRETQYF. CDR3 in DNA: TGTGCCAGCAGCTTACAATGGGACAGAGAGACCCAGTACTTC.

The CDR3 coding sequence is TGTGCCAGCCGGGGACAGGGAAACACTGAAGCTTTCTTT. Amino acids: CASRGQGNTEAFF. The chain employs TRBV19 and TRBJ1-1; 9 bases fit TRBD1. Germline trimming cut 9 bases from V and 2 bases from J; bases unmatched to any gene: 4. The CDR3 is 13 residues long. Germline CDR1 LNHDA, CDR2 SQIVND (reference sequence).

V is TRBV6-6 and J is TRBJ2-2, with D unclear. The CDR3 consists of 14 residues. Germline V gene lookup returns CDR1 MNHNY and CDR2 SVGAGI (reference sequence). The ends were cut back, 10 bases at V and 5 bases at J, with 17 bases in the middle. The CDR3 loop reads CAITTGLKTGELFF. CDR3 coding DNA: TGTGCCATTACCACCGGGTTGAAGACCGGGGAGCTGTTTTTT.

The rearrangement links TRBV25-1 to TRBJ1-1; D not resolved. Trimming shortened V by 0 bases and J by 5 bases, and 7 bases separated the two germline ends. Germline V gives CDR1 MGHDK, CDR2 SYGVNS. CDR3 size: 13 residues. The CDR3 DNA follows: TGTGCCAGCAGTGAATATGGTCAAACTGAAGCTTTCTTT. This gives the protein CASSEYGQTEAFF. The variable domain in full, with the rest retrieved from reference TRBV25-1 and TRBJ1-1, is EADIYQTPRYLVIGTGKKITLECSQTMGHDKMYWYQQDPGMELHLIHYSYGVNSTEKGDLSSESTVSRIRTEHFPLTLESARPSHTSQYLCASSEYGQTEAFFGQGTRLTVV.

The chain's CDR3 is CASSLGQGSNQPQHF. The CDR3 nucleotides are TGTGCCAGCAGCTTAGGACAGGGGAGCAATCAGCCCCAGCATTTT. The chain employs TRBV7-2 and TRBJ1-5; 8 nucleotides agree with TRBD1. The ends lost 1 base at V and 1 base at J; junction bases unmatched: 0. Germline V gene sequence: CDR1 SGHTA, CDR2 FQGNSA. The CDR3 covers 15 residues.

This chain uses TRBV6-5 with TRBJ1-1, with D perhaps TRBD1 (5 bases). CDR3 length: 15 amino acids. Germline V gives CDR1 MNHEY, CDR2 SVGAGI. V lost 6 bases and J lost 3, with 17 bases in between. The CDR3 bases are TGTGCCAGCAGCCCCGGCCCGGGGCCATACACTGAAGCTTTCTTT. Residues: CASSPGPGPYTEAFF.

The sample holds a few counts of this clone. J is TRBJ1-2 and V is TRBV2; D call uncertain. V shed 3 bases and J shed 4 bases, with 12 bases lying between them. CDR1 is SNHLY and CDR2 is FYNNEI in the germline V gene. This CDR3 is 14 amino acids long. This CDR3 reads CASSDWGVGYGYTF. The CDR3 region has the DNA TGTGCCAGCAGTGACTGGGGTGTAGGCTATGGCTACACCTTC.

The chain is built from TRBV7-2 and TRBJ2-6; D gene ambiguous. The CDR3 sequence is 14 residues long. Germline CDR1 and CDR2: SGHTA and FQGNSA. The V gene lost 5 bases and the J gene lost 1 base, with 6 bases spanning the gap. The chain's CDR3 is CASSEQSGANVLTF. The CDR3 nucleotides are TGTGCCAGCAGCGAACAATCTGGGGCCAACGTCCTGACTTTC.

CDR3 protein: CASSPAGVLKTGYTF. The CDR3 nucleotides read TGTGCCAGCTCCCCAGCGGGGGTCTTGAAGACGGGCTACACCTTC. The chain joins TRBV6-1 to TRBJ1-2; D is perhaps TRBD1 (5 bases). Trimming stripped 8 bases from V and 8 bases from J, with 24 bases between. The CDR3 contains 15 residues. Germline V gene data show CDR1 as MNHNS and CDR2 as SASEGT.

The chain joins TRBV7-8 to TRBJ1-2; tentatively, D is TRBD1 (5 bases). Germline V CDR1 and CDR2: SGHVS, FQNEAQ. The CDR3 runs 13 residues. Trimming shortened V by 2 bases and J by 6 bases, and 10 bases separated the two germline ends. The CDR3 region has the DNA TGTGCCAGCAGCTTAATCTCCAGGGATGGCTACACCTTC. It is translated as CASSLISRDGYTF.

This chain joins TRBV11-3 and TRBJ2-2; unclear D gene. V was clipped by 5 bases and J by 1 base, with 8 bases between them. In germline, CDR1 is SGHNT, CDR2 YENEEA. The CDR3 totals 14 residues. CDR3 residues: CASSPNRNTGELFF. CDR3 nucleotides: TGTGCCAGCAGCCCCAACAGGAACACCGGGGAGCTGTTTTTT.

The genes are TRBV6-5 and TRBJ1-1; 8 bases fit TRBD1. Germline assignment: CDR1 MNHEY and CDR2 SVGAGI. CDR3 length equals 13 residues. The V segment lost 8 bases and the J segment 6 bases; nucleotides outside the gene matches: 8. CDR3 bases: TGTGCCAGCGAGGACAGGGAGGGGCCTGAAGCTTTCTTT. The encoded protein is CASEDREGPEAFF.

The genes are TRBV6-5 and TRBJ2-2, with D maybe TRBD1 (6 bases). This CDR3 has 15 residues. Germline lookup yields CDR1 MNHEY and CDR2 SVGAGI. V lost 0 bases to trimming and J lost 8 bases, with 13 bases between them. CDR3 protein: CASSYSTLGTGELFF. The CDR3 DNA is TGTGCCAGCAGTTACTCGACCTTAGGGACAGGGGAGCTGTTTTTT.

The chain employs TRBV30 and TRBJ2-3; unclear D gene. Trimming cost V 2 bases and J 0 bases, with 9 bases left between them. This CDR3 spans 14 amino acids. Looked up from germline, CDR1 is GTSNPN and CDR2 is SVGIG (reference sequence). CDR3 bases: TGTGCCTGGAGTACAACCCTCAGCACAGATACGCAGTATTTT. This gives the protein CAWSTTLSTDTQYF. Drawing the rest from reference TRBV30 and TRBJ2-3, the complete variable domain is SQTIHQWPATLVQPVGSPLSLECTVEGTSNPNLYWYRQAAGRGLQLLFYSVGIGQISSEVPQNLSASRPQDRQFILSSKKLLLSDSGFYLCAWSTTLSTDTQYFGPGTRLTVL.

The V gene is TRBV30, the J gene TRBJ2-1, with 9 bases aligning to TRBD2. The CDR3 runs 14 residues. Germline V gene sequence: CDR1 GTSNPN, CDR2 SVGIG (reference sequence). Trimming took 2 bases from V and 6 from J; bases not matched to a gene: 5. CDR3 amino acids: CAWSFDSGSNEQFF. As DNA, the CDR3 is TGTGCCTGGAGTTTCGATAGCGGGAGCAATGAGCAGTTCTTC.

Only one count was recorded for this clone. The chain is built from TRBV4-1 and TRBJ2-5; 10 nucleotides align to TRBD1. Gene TRBJ2-7 matches the end of the DNA better, so the J call may be wrong. This CDR3 is built from 15 residues. Germline lookup yields CDR1 MGHRA and CDR2 YSYEKL. The CDR3 coding sequence is TGCGCCAGCAGCCAAGCCGGGACAGGGGCCTACGAGCAGTACTTC. Encoded protein: CASSQAGTGAYEQYF.

CDR3 sequence: CASRKRGGVQETQYF. CDR3 bases: TGTGCCAGCAGGAAGCGGGGCGGGGTCCAAGAGACCCAGTACTTC. V gene TRBV28 combines with J gene TRBJ2-5; 7 nucleotides align to TRBD2. The CDR3 has 15 amino acids. Germline CDR1 and CDR2: MDHEN and SYDVKM. Losses at the gene ends were 6 bases for V and 1 base for J; bases not matched to a gene: 8.

A remark on this clone: A much larger clone is a single base away; this may be a read error. At the DNA level, this CDR3 is encoded by other sequences in the same sample as well. The chain couples TRBV7-2 to TRBJ1-2, with 9 bases matching TRBD1. Germline-derived CDR1 and CDR2 are SGHTA and FQGNSA. With V trimmed by 4 bases and J by 5 bases, 11 bases remained unmatched. The CDR3 runs 16 residues. Here the CDR3 DNA reads TGTGCCAGCAGCTCCTCTCAACAGGGGGCGTATTATGGCTACACCTTC. The encoded protein is CASSSSQQGAYYGYTF. Filled out from reference TRBV7-2 and TRBJ1-2, the complete variable domain reads GAGVSQSPSNKVTEKGKDVELRCDPISGHTALYWYRQSLGQGLEFLIYFQGNSAPDKSGLPSDRFSAERTGGSVSTLTIQRTQQEDSAVYLCASSSSQQGAYYGYTFGSGTRLTVV.

CDR3 coding DNA: TGTGCCAGTAGTATAGCCAGCTCCTACGAGCAGTACTTC. Amino acids: CASSIASSYEQYF. This rearrangement joins TRBV19 to TRBJ2-7; D not certain. Trimming shortened V by 1 base and J by 0 bases, and 4 bases separated the two germline ends. Germline assignment: CDR1 LNHDA and CDR2 SQIVND (reference sequence). This CDR3 contains 13 residues.

This chain joins TRBV7-2 and TRBJ2-5, with 12 positions matching TRBD1. V lost 4 bases, J lost 4 bases, and 7 bases stayed unmatched. Germline loops: CDR1 SGHTA, CDR2 FQGNSA. This CDR3 spans 16 amino acids. The DNA of the CDR3 is TGTGCCAGCAGCTCCCCCGGGACAGGGGGCAGAGAGACCCAGTACTTC. Encoded protein: CASSSPGTGGRETQYF.

This clone was recorded only once. The chain links TRBV7-9 to TRBJ2-5; TRBD1 is a possible D gene (6 bases). The assigned J gene may be wrong: the sequence end matches TRBJ2-7 better. Germline V gene data show CDR1 as SEHNR and CDR2 as FQNEAQ (reference sequence). The CDR3 contains 16 residues. As DNA, the CDR3 is TGTGCCAGCAGCGTATTAAGGGACACCTCGTCCTACGAGCAGTACTTC. Translation: CASSVLRDTSSYEQYF.

The chain is built from TRBV7-2 and TRBJ2-5; D tentatively reads TRBD1 or TRBD2 (5 bases each). In germline, CDR1 is SGHTA, CDR2 FQGNSA. Trimming took off 4 bases at V and 2 bases at J, with 17 bases between the two ends. The CDR3 sequence is 16 residues long. CDR3 nucleotide sequence: TGTGCCAGCAGCTATCCACCCCGGGACGGTCAAGAGACCCAGTACTTC. This sequence encodes CASSYPPRDGQETQYF. The full variable domain, its missing parts supplied by reference TRBV7-2 and TRBJ2-5, is GAGVSQSPSNKVTEKGKDVELRCDPISGHTALYWYRQSLGQGLEFLIYFQGNSAPDKSGLPSDRFSAERTGGSVSTLTIQRTQQEDSAVYLCASSYPPRDGQETQYFGPGTRLLVL.

This chain uses TRBV19 with TRBJ1-2; maybe TRBD1 (5 bases). The V gene's germline CDR1 is LNHDA and CDR2 SQIVND (reference sequence). The CDR3 is 21 residues long. Trimming left V 7 bases short and J 8 bases short, with 41 bases between. The CDR3 sequence is CASTFGQGRRWLTMDWKGYTF. The CDR3 coding sequence is TGTGCCAGTACCTTCGGGCAGGGACGCCGCTGGTTAACTATGGATTGGAAGGGCTACACCTTC.

The J gene is TRBJ1-5, the V gene TRBV27; TRBD1 agrees at 7 bases. V dropped 8 bases and J dropped 7; count of bases not matched to a gene: 8. CDR1 and CDR2 (germline): MNHEY, SMNVEV (reference sequence). This CDR3 spans 13 amino acids. The CDR3 here is CASSTGIMQPQHF. Written as DNA, the CDR3 is TGTGCCAGCTCGACAGGGATTATGCAGCCCCAGCATTTT.

The rearrangement uses TRBV5-1 and TRBJ2-7; TRBD1 aligns across 8 bases. CDR3 size: 15 residues. Trimming cost V 4 bases and J 0 bases; bases outside gene matches: 6. Germline values: CDR1 SGHRS, CDR2 YFSETQ. The CDR3, as DNA: TGCGCCAGCAGCGCAAGACAGGGGAGCTCCTACGAGCAGTACTTC. This sequence encodes CASSARQGSSYEQYF.

This clone was counted a single time. This rearrangement joins TRBV29-1 to TRBJ2-1; tentative D call: TRBD2 (5 bases). The CDR3 is made up of 10 amino acids. Germline V CDR1 and CDR2: SQVTM, ANQGSEA. Trimming removed 7 bases at V and 12 bases at J, with 13 bases between. This chain's CDR3 is CSGLAGLQFF. The DNA of the CDR3 is TGCAGCGGTCTAGCAGGACTGCAGTTCTTC.